Listed below are T cell receptor beta chains from one sample, sequenced in a study of cytomegalovirus exposure and HLA in healthy donors. Generated by immunoSEQ multiplex PCR, the TCRdb table keeps only in-frame clones and is missing some. The sample's table shows about 88,000 clones. Sequenced input: PBMCs. The source of these receptors is a girl aged 5 to 17 in good health and CMV-seropositive. The CDR3 runs from the conserved cysteine through the conserved F or W. Fields, in order: V gene, D gene, J gene, CDR3 protein, CDR3 DNA. A D gene is named only where the DNA matches it firmly.

V gene: TRBV29-1; D gene: TRBD1; J gene: TRBJ1-1; CDR3 protein: CSAMTGTVDTEAFF; CDR3 DNA: TGCAGCGCGATGACAGGGACAGTTGACACTGAAGCTTTCTTT
V gene: TRBV5-1; D gene: TRBD2; J gene: TRBJ2-2; CDR3 protein: CASSLGGGNWELFF; CDR3 DNA: TGCGCCAGCAGCTTGGGCGGGGGAAACTGGGAGCTGTTTTTT
V gene: TRBV6-5; D gene: -; J gene: TRBJ2-7; CDR3 protein: CASSYSGQNYEQYF; CDR3 DNA: TGTGCCAGCAGTTACTCGGGGCAGAACTACGAGCAGTACTTC
V gene: TRBV29-1; D gene: -; J gene: TRBJ2-7; CDR3 protein: CSVVSPGRGYEQYF; CDR3 DNA: TGCAGCGTTGTCTCTCCGGGCAGGGGCTACGAGCAGTACTTC
V gene: TRBV18; D gene: -; J gene: TRBJ1-1; CDR3 protein: CASAAGGTEAFF; CDR3 DNA: TGTGCCAGCGCAGCGGGGGGGACTGAAGCTTTCTTT
V gene: TRBV4-1; D gene: TRBD2; J gene: TRBJ2-6; CDR3 protein: CASSQPGTSGGSFSGANVLTF; CDR3 DNA: TGCGCCAGCAGCCAACCCGGGACTAGCGGGGGTAGCTTTTCTGGGGCCAACGTCCTGACTTTC
V gene: TRBV7-3; D gene: -; J gene: TRBJ2-1; CDR3 protein: CASSLGEAGSSYNEQFF; CDR3 DNA: TGTGCCAGCAGCTTAGGTGAGGCGGGGAGCTCCTACAATGAGCAGTTCTTC
V gene: TRBV29-1; D gene: TRBD1; J gene: TRBJ1-4; CDR3 protein: CSVGGQANEKLFF; CDR3 DNA: TGCAGCGTTGGAGGACAGGCTAATGAAAAACTGTTTTTT
V gene: TRBV6-6; D gene: -; J gene: TRBJ1-2; CDR3 protein: CASGAGDYGYTF; CDR3 DNA: TGTGCTAGCGGGGCGGGAGATTATGGCTACACCTTC
V gene: TRBV6-5; D gene: TRBD1; J gene: TRBJ1-2; CDR3 protein: CASSFYGQAFGGYTF; CDR3 DNA: TGTGCCAGCAGTTTTTATGGACAGGCTTTTGGTGGCTACACCTTC
V gene: TRBV6-5; D gene: TRBD1; J gene: TRBJ1-1; CDR3 protein: CASSRGQAKTEAFF; CDR3 DNA: TGTGCCAGCAGTAGGGGACAGGCGAAAACTGAAGCTTTCTTT
V gene: TRBV2; D gene: -; J gene: TRBJ2-3; CDR3 protein: CASSESWGLGTDTQYF; CDR3 DNA: TGTGCCAGCAGTGAATCCTGGGGCTTGGGCACAGATACGCAGTATTTT
V gene: TRBV7-3; D gene: -; J gene: TRBJ2-1; CDR3 protein: CASSLILDGEQFF; CDR3 DNA: TGTGCCAGCAGCTTAATCCTCGACGGGGAGCAGTTCTTC
V gene: TRBV5-1; D gene: -; J gene: TRBJ2-2; CDR3 protein: CASSSTENTGELFF; CDR3 DNA: TGCGCCAGCAGCTCGACAGAGAACACCGGGGAGCTGTTTTTT
V gene: TRBV29-1; D gene: -; J gene: TRBJ1-4; CDR3 protein: CSVEPADGQQEKLFF; CDR3 DNA: TGCAGCGTTGAACCTGCCGACGGACAACAAGAAAAACTGTTTTTT
V gene: TRBV9; D gene: -; J gene: TRBJ2-2; CDR3 protein: CASSVNRGAGTGELFF; CDR3 DNA: TGTGCCAGCAGCGTAAACCGGGGGGCGGGCACCGGGGAGCTGTTTTTT
V gene: TRBV9; D gene: TRBD1; J gene: TRBJ1-4; CDR3 protein: CASSAAGGNEKLFF; CDR3 DNA: TGTGCCAGCAGCGCCGCAGGGGGCAATGAAAAACTGTTTTTT
V gene: TRBV9; D gene: TRBD1; J gene: TRBJ2-7; CDR3 protein: CASSATGTGIHEQYF; CDR3 DNA: TGTGCCAGCAGCGCGACCGGGACAGGGATCCACGAGCAGTACTTC
V gene: TRBV19; D gene: -; J gene: TRBJ2-5; CDR3 protein: CASSIDGGGGETQYF; CDR3 DNA: TGTGCCAGTAGTATAGATGGGGGAGGTGGTGAGACCCAGTACTTC
V gene: TRBV11-2; D gene: -; J gene: TRBJ1-2; CDR3 protein: CASSPSGTRISIYGYTF; CDR3 DNA: TGTGCCAGCAGCCCGTCCGGGACACGCATTTCAATCTATGGCTACACCTTC
V gene: TRBV5-1; D gene: TRBD1; J gene: TRBJ1-6; CDR3 protein: CASSLAQGDSPLHF; CDR3 DNA: TGCGCCAGCAGCTTGGCACAGGGGGATTCACCCCTCCACTTT
V gene: TRBV5-1; D gene: TRBD1; J gene: TRBJ1-1; CDR3 protein: CASSLKTGQTEAFF; CDR3 DNA: TGCGCCAGCAGCTTAAAGACAGGGCAAACTGAAGCTTTCTTT
V gene: TRBV27; D gene: TRBD2; J gene: TRBJ2-5; CDR3 protein: CASGGAGGVQETQYF; CDR3 DNA: TGTGCCAGCGGGGGAGCGGGGGGTGTCCAAGAGACCCAGTACTTC
V gene: TRBV5-6; D gene: TRBD2; J gene: TRBJ2-5; CDR3 protein: CASSLVVAGAGETQYF; CDR3 DNA: TGTGCCAGCAGCTTGGTGGTAGCGGGGGCGGGGGAGACCCAGTACTTC
V gene: TRBV9; D gene: TRBD2; J gene: TRBJ2-1; CDR3 protein: CASSVNSGGSEQFF; CDR3 DNA: TGTGCCAGCAGCGTCAATAGCGGGGGGAGCGAGCAGTTCTTC
V gene: TRBV6-1; D gene: TRBD2; J gene: TRBJ2-7; CDR3 protein: CASSGGGLAVTYEQYF; CDR3 DNA: TGTGCCAGCAGTGGGGGGGGACTAGCGGTAACCTACGAGCAGTACTTC
V gene: TRBV30; D gene: -; J gene: TRBJ1-5; CDR3 protein: CAWSVTAYSNQPQHF; CDR3 DNA: TGTGCCTGGAGTGTAACTGCATATAGCAATCAGCCCCAGCATTTT
V gene: TRBV6-5; D gene: -; J gene: TRBJ2-7; CDR3 protein: CASSYSRTGSSYEQYF; CDR3 DNA: TGTGCCAGCAGTTACTCCAGGACGGGGAGCTCCTACGAGCAGTACTTC
V gene: TRBV11-2; D gene: -; J gene: TRBJ1-3; CDR3 protein: CASSSPRITGNTIYF; CDR3 DNA: TGTGCCAGCAGCTCCCCTAGGATAACCGGAAACACCATATATTTT
V gene: TRBV19; D gene: TRBD2; J gene: TRBJ2-5; CDR3 protein: CASSMESGGSAAQYF; CDR3 DNA: TGTGCCAGTAGTATGGAAAGCGGGGGGTCTGCGGCCCAGTACTTC
V gene: TRBV5-1; D gene: -; J gene: TRBJ1-4; CDR3 protein: CASSLVQGDEKLFF; CDR3 DNA: TGCGCCAGCAGCTTGGTACAGGGCGATGAAAAACTGTTTTTT
V gene: TRBV27; D gene: -; J gene: TRBJ1-3; CDR3 protein: CASAGNDKPTIYF; CDR3 DNA: TGTGCCAGCGCCGGGAACGACAAACCCACCATATATTTT
V gene: TRBV5-6; D gene: TRBD1; J gene: TRBJ2-5; CDR3 protein: CASSFRTGQETQYF; CDR3 DNA: TGTGCCAGCAGCTTCAGGACAGGCCAAGAGACCCAGTACTTC
V gene: TRBV6-4; D gene: -; J gene: TRBJ2-1; CDR3 protein: CASSDGPIQGKFF; CDR3 DNA: TGTGCCAGCAGTGACGGGCCCATCCAGGGGAAGTTCTTC
V gene: TRBV4-1; D gene: TRBD1; J gene: TRBJ2-7; CDR3 protein: CASSQVTGTGVHEQYF; CDR3 DNA: TGCGCCAGCAGCCAAGTTACAGGGACAGGGGTCCACGAGCAGTACTTC
V gene: TRBV11-2; D gene: TRBD1; J gene: TRBJ1-2; CDR3 protein: CASSSDRGGGYTF; CDR3 DNA: TGTGCCAGCAGCTCCGACAGGGGGGGAGGCTACACCTTC
V gene: TRBV5-1; D gene: -; J gene: TRBJ2-3; CDR3 protein: CATPGASTDTQYF; CDR3 DNA: TGCGCCACCCCGGGTGCTAGCACAGATACGCAGTATTTT
V gene: TRBV23-1; D gene: -; J gene: TRBJ1-2; CDR3 protein: CATRHRMRAPRSGYTF; CDR3 DNA: TGCGCCACCAGGCACAGAATGAGGGCTCCACGTTCCGGCTACACCTTC
V gene: TRBV5-1; D gene: -; J gene: TRBJ1-1; CDR3 protein: CARKANTEAFF; CDR3 DNA: TGCGCCAGAAAAGCCAACACTGAAGCTTTCTTT
V gene: TRBV5-5; D gene: TRBD2; J gene: TRBJ2-7; CDR3 protein: CASSLERGRSTYEQYF; CDR3 DNA: TGTGCCAGCAGCTTGGAGCGGGGGCGTTCTACCTACGAGCAGTACTTC
V gene: TRBV19; D gene: -; J gene: TRBJ2-5; CDR3 protein: CASSLDGGLYQETQYF; CDR3 DNA: TGTGCCAGTAGTTTAGACGGGGGGCTGTACCAAGAGACCCAGTACTTC
V gene: TRBV19; D gene: -; J gene: TRBJ1-1; CDR3 protein: CASSIGQKNTEAFF; CDR3 DNA: TGTGCCAGTAGTATAGGACAGAAGAACACTGAAGCTTTCTTT
V gene: TRBV21-1; D gene: -; J gene: TRBJ1-5; CDR3 protein: CASVGTAFDSNQPQHF; CDR3 DNA: TGTGCCAGCGTCGGGACAGCATTCGATAGCAATCAGCCCCAGCATTTT
V gene: TRBV18; D gene: TRBD1; J gene: TRBJ1-2; CDR3 protein: CASSPGQGVGYTF; CDR3 DNA: TGTGCCAGCTCTCCGGGACAGGGGGTTGGCTACACCTTC
V gene: TRBV7-9; D gene: TRBD1; J gene: TRBJ1-6; CDR3 protein: CASSLFRGPDNSPLHF; CDR3 DNA: TGTGCCAGCAGCTTATTCAGGGGGCCGGATAATTCACCCCTCCACTTT
V gene: TRBV2; D gene: -; J gene: TRBJ1-5; CDR3 protein: CASRGRGSNQPQHF; CDR3 DNA: TGTGCCAGCAGGGGAAGGGGTAGCAATCAGCCCCAGCATTTT
V gene: TRBV7-2; D gene: TRBD1; J gene: TRBJ1-2; CDR3 protein: CASSLDREYTNYGYTF; CDR3 DNA: TGTGCCAGCAGCCTCGACAGGGAGTATACCAACTATGGCTACACCTTC
V gene: TRBV4-3; D gene: -; J gene: TRBJ1-1; CDR3 protein: CASSQDTPGRTEAFF; CDR3 DNA: TGCGCCAGCAGCCAAGATACTCCAGGGAGGACTGAAGCTTTCTTT